This T cell receptor (beta chain) emerged from a study of blood T cells in healthy people across ages. Study findings and constraints: TCR beta diversity per million T cells fell roughly linearly with age. Diversity was estimated from one million T cells, and these estimates were considered underestimates. Unsorted PBMCs blocked a conclusive comparison of naive and antigen-experienced cells.

Primers used in a second PCR of about 7 to 12 cycles were a sample-barcoded 5' primer and a J-beta primer mix. From the 5' RACE reads, TCRdb called clonotypes with MiXCR, one entry per CDR3 protein. The sample lists 780,000 or so distinct CDR3 sequences, 53% occurring once. The CDR3 runs to 15 residues. Germline assignment: CDR1 SGHDN and CDR2 FVKESK. A remark on this clonotype: The antigen remains undetermined.

Material for sequencing was blood. The chain carries TRBV14 and TRBJ2-7, with 8 bases fitting TRBD2. The end of the DNA fits TRBJ2-4 better, so the J call may be wrong. The clonotype was recovered from a man at least 80 years old in good health. The CDR3 DNA follows: TGTGCCAGCAGCCAAGGTAGCGGGACGGGGGTCATTCAGTACTTC. Its translation is CASSQGSGTGVIQYF.